The entry that follows covers one T cell receptor (beta chain) sequence. This clone appeared many times. Its antigen remains undetermined. Base qualities are not recorded, but no much larger clone differs from it by a single base. These data originate in a study of metastatic and nonmetastatic thyroid tumors (dated by TCRdb to the early 2020s). For the study in its entirety: Repertoires from peripheral blood and from tumor or nodule tissue samples of malignant and benign thyroid patients were compared. Here is what the overall study found, with its caveats: In both blood and tumor samples, malignant tumors were reported to have significantly higher TCR beta diversity than benign nodules.

None of the patients had been given any treatment before thyroid surgery. The study retrospectively analysed patient clinical samples collected from about 2012 to 2019 using T-cell receptor beta sequencing. Libraries were built with PCR. Data came from an Illumina HiSeq 4000. High-throughput sequencing was used to profile the TCR beta-chain CDR3 region of every patient. The authors' pipeline ran thus. A classifier to discriminate distant-metastatic papillary thyroid cancer patients was built from CDR3 differences across clinicopathological groups. The Shannon index was used to assess repertoire diversity, and the Morisita-Horn index was used to assess tumor-blood repertoire similarity. Using fastp at Q25 and MiXCR, TCRdb reprocessed the public reads and kept productive beta chains. These V and J calls rely on TCRdb rather than the paper's analysis. The sample data list 43,000 or so clones, and 15% to 20% of these were observed just once. The top ten constitute 20% to 25% of the sample.

This TCR was recovered from a female donor with papillary thyroid cancer or a benign thyroid nodule (not recorded which). Some clones in this sample may be carry-over from other donors' samples. What was sequenced was blood.

The CDR3 has the sequence CASSYSIRGSESYEQYF. The DNA reads TGTGCCAGCAGTTACTCGATCCGGGGCTCCGAATCCTACGAGCAGTACTTC. Recombination joined TRBV6-5 with TRBJ2-7; the D gene is tentatively TRBD1 or TRBD2, each matching 5 bases. CDR1 and CDR2, per the germline V gene, are MNHEY and SVGAGI. V is pared back by 0 bases and J by 1 base, with 16 bases lying between the germline termini. Taken from cysteine to phenylalanine, the CDR3 has 17 residues. The kept DNA is CDR3 alone, 51 bases in frame from the first base.